This T cell receptor beta chain was recovered during a study of T-cell memory formation after mild COVID-19. Notes on the study in general: Second-wave clones with a day 37 peak had unconfirmed SARS-CoV-2 specificity. Clones that contracted from day 15 to 85 were balanced CD4/CD8, while later expanders leaned CD4+. Mainly in CM and EM were contracting CD4+ clones; CD8+ were in EMRA.

Sample barcodes and UMIs were carried by the TCR alpha and TCR beta cDNA libraries that 5'RACE generated with constant-segment primers. TCRdb processed the 5' RACE reads anew with MiXCR; each CDR3 protein has one entry. The table records tens of thousands of distinct CDR3 sequences, over 15% of them present only once. Germline lookup yields CDR1 LGHDT and CDR2 YNNKEL (reference sequence). V gave up 6 bases and J gave up 11 bases, with 19 bases separating them. CDR3 length equals 13 residues. This clonotype was detected a few times. The antigen remains unidentified. The clonotype was recovered from an adult woman who had mild COVID-19 (a few samples of this study predate the infection). Cell type and time point are not known. Sequenced input: PBMCs or a T cell subset sorted from them (not recorded which). This rearrangement joins TRBV3-1 to TRBJ1-1, with no clear D. The CDR3 bases are TGTGCCAGCAGGGAACGGACTCACGTTGAGGCTTTCTTT. The encoded protein is CASRERTHVEAFF.